This T cell receptor beta chain was captured in a study of blood T cell repertoires in COVID-19. Looking at the study overall: The United States, Italy and Spain provided the acute and convalescent COVID-19 samples. T cells, B-cell-depleted T cells, or PBMCs provided the cDNA or gDNA that served as material.

This clone was counted between two and nine times. Profiled with immunoSEQ multiplex PCR; TCRdb holds only in-frame clones, not every one. The sample lists 200,000 to 250,000 clones, 65% to 90% occurring once. The CDR3 is 15 amino acids. V lost 3 bases to trimming and J lost 4 bases, with 18 bases between them. Looked up from germline, CDR1 is SQVTM and CDR2 is ANQGSEA. Across about two dozen US areas, participants ranged in age from about 18 to 90 years. Exposed participants encountered a COVID-19 case during the 2 weeks preceding study entry. This TCR came from a woman aged 25 to 39 who had been exposed to COVID-19. This rearrangement joins TRBV29-1 to TRBJ1-1, with D perhaps TRBD1 (5 bases). Sequencing input: PBMCs or T cells enriched from blood (not recorded which). The CDR3: CSVEGEVRGATEAFF. The CDR3 coding sequence is TGCAGCGTTGAGGGGGAGGTTCGCGGGGCCACTGAAGCTTTCTTT. Together with reference TRBV29-1 and TRBJ1-1, the CDR3 gives the full variable domain: SAVISQKPSRDICQRGTSLTIQCQVDSQVTMMFWYRQQPGQSLTLIATANQGSEATYESGFVIDKFPISRPNLTFSTLTVSNMSPEDSSIYLCSVEGEVRGATEAFFGQGTRLTVV.